The 16 T cell receptor beta chains below come from one sample, sequenced in a study of blood T cell repertoires in COVID-19. TCRdb's table, derived via immunoSEQ multiplex PCR, lists solely in-frame clones and lacks some. The sample has under 200,000 clones; around 86% are singletons. Input material: peripheral blood. The receptors were sampled from a man between 60 and 75 years old with COVID-19, enrolled during active disease.

The genes are TRBV12-3 or TRBV12-4 and TRBJ1-2; no firm D call. Trimming stripped 6 bases from V and 4 bases from J, with 9 bases between. This CDR3 spans 12 amino acids. CDR3: CASSHSSYGYTF. CDR3 sequence (DNA): TGTGCCAGCAGCCACTCTTCCTATGGCTACACCTTC.

The gene calls are TRBV7-2 and TRBJ1-2; 9 bases line up with TRBD1. The CDR3 totals 18 residues. Germline V CDR1 and CDR2: SGHTA, FQGNSA. Germline trimming cut 2 bases from V and 8 bases from J; bases unmatched to any gene: 18. The CDR3 loop is CASSLRRGEDRGEVGYTF. The CDR3 DNA reads as TGTGCCAGCAGCTTAAGAAGAGGGGAAGACAGGGGGGAGGTCGGCTACACCTTC. Full variable domain (missing parts from reference TRBV7-2 and TRBJ1-2): GAGVSQSPSNKVTEKGKDVELRCDPISGHTALYWYRQSLGQGLEFLIYFQGNSAPDKSGLPSDRFSAERTGGSVSTLTIQRTQQEDSAVYLCASSLRRGEDRGEVGYTFGSGTRLTVV.

This chain uses TRBV11-2 with TRBJ1-2; 7 positions agree with TRBD1. In germline, CDR1 is SGHAT, CDR2 FQNNGV. This CDR3 has 15 residues. Losses at the gene ends were 4 bases for V and 4 bases for J; bases not matched to a gene: 9. The CDR3 nucleotides are TGTGCCAGCAGCTCAACTGGGACAGAGACCTATGGCTACACCTTC. It yields the protein CASSSTGTETYGYTF.

The chain combines TRBV24-1 with TRBJ2-3, with 11 bases aligning to TRBD2. This CDR3 has 15 amino acids. Trimming removed 4 bases from V and 6 bases from J; junction bases left unmatched: 5. CDR1 is KGHDR, CDR2 SFDVKD, per germline. This CDR3 reads CATSELAGGPDTQYF. The CDR3 bases are TGTGCCACCAGTGAATTAGCGGGGGGGCCTGATACGCAGTATTTT.

Regarding this clone: This sample also contains other DNA sequences that code for the same CDR3. The chain links TRBV7-2 to TRBJ1-2; 7 nucleotides align to TRBD1. V shed 5 bases and J 6 bases; nucleotides not matched to a gene: 6. This CDR3 comprises 13 residues. Germline V gene lookup returns CDR1 SGHTA and CDR2 FQGNSA. The CDR3 sequence: CASSTRTGNGYTF. The CDR3 coding sequence is TGTGCCAGCAGCACCCGGACAGGCAATGGCTACACCTTC.

This clone appeared a single time. This sequence joins TRBV11-2 and TRBJ1-4, with a tentative D call TRBD1 (5 bases). The CDR3 sequence is 14 residues long. Trimming cost V 1 base and J 8 bases, with 11 bases left between them. In germline, CDR1 is SGHAT, CDR2 FQNNGV. The CDR3 DNA sequence: TGTGCCAGCAGCTTAGTCCAGGGTGGGGAAAAACTGTTTTTT. Residues: CASSLVQGGEKLFF.

The J gene is TRBJ1-1, the V gene TRBV25-1; 10 positions agree with TRBD1. Trimming cost V 5 bases and J 4 bases; bases outside gene matches: 7. CDR1 is MGHDK, CDR2 SYGVNS, per germline. The CDR3 length is 15 residues. CDR3 region: CASSSRTGGGTEAFF. DNA of the CDR3: TGTGCCAGCAGTTCACGGACAGGGGGTGGCACTGAAGCTTTCTTT.

The chain links TRBV18 to TRBJ2-5, with 9 bases matching TRBD1. The CDR3 length is 16 residues. The V gene's germline CDR1 is KGHSH and CDR2 LQKENI. The J segment lost 7 bases and the V segment lost 3 bases, leaving 12 bases of the junction unmatched. CDR3 residues: CASSPGRDRAIVTQYF. CDR3 sequence (DNA): TGTGCCAGCTCACCCGGCCGGGACAGGGCCATAGTGACCCAGTACTTC.

V usage is TRBV7-2 and J usage is TRBJ2-7; the match to TRBD2 covers 7 bases. From germline, CDR1 is SGHTA and CDR2 FQGNSA. The CDR3 covers 13 residues. The junction had 4 bases not matched to a gene; V was cut back by 5 bases and J by 3 bases. CDR3 protein: CASSTRGNYEQYF. In DNA, the CDR3 is TGTGCCAGCAGCACGCGGGGGAACTACGAGCAGTACTTC.

The chain joins TRBV11-3 to TRBJ2-3; 7 bases match TRBD2. CDR3 size: 18 residues. Germline trimming cut 2 bases from V and 1 base from J; bases unmatched to any gene: 12. Germline CDR1 is SGHNT and CDR2 is YENEEA. The DNA for the CDR3 is TGTGCCAGCAGCTTACCCTGGCCGGGGGGAGGTGGCACAGATACGCAGTATTTT. It translates to CASSLPWPGGGGTDTQYF.

The gene calls are TRBV7-9 and TRBJ2-6, with D possibly TRBD1 on 6 matching bases. CDR3 size: 17 residues. Deletions cut 3 bases from V and 2 bases from J, with 14 bases between. Germline CDR1 SEHNR, CDR2 FQNEAQ (reference sequence). The CDR3 bases are TGTGCCAGCAGCTTTTGGACAGCTTTTACTGGGGCCAACGTCCTGACTTTC. It specifies CASSFWTAFTGANVLTF.

The sample holds a few counts of this clone. The chain employs TRBV6-6 and TRBJ1-4, with D possibly being TRBD1 (5 bases). The V gene's germline CDR1 is MNHNY and CDR2 SVGAGI (reference sequence). The CDR3 extends over 14 amino acids. V was trimmed by 8 bases and J by 0 bases, leaving 10 bases between them. The CDR3: CASLRGATNEKLFF. The CDR3 nucleotides are TGTGCCAGCCTAAGGGGTGCAACTAATGAAAAACTGTTTTTT.

The rearrangement uses TRBV19 and TRBJ2-7, with TRBD2 identical over 11 bases. Per the germline V gene, CDR1 is LNHDA and CDR2 is SQIVND (reference sequence). The CDR3 length is 15 residues. V shed 5 bases and J 1 base; nucleotides not matched to a gene: 4. In nucleotides, the CDR3 is TGTGCCAGTAGTGCGACTAGCGGGGTGTCCTACGAGCAGTACTTC. This translates into CASSATSGVSYEQYF. Full variable domain (outside the CDR3, taken from reference TRBV19 and TRBJ2-7): DGGITQSPKYLFRKEGQNVTLSCEQNLNHDAMYWYRQDPGQGLRLIYYSQIVNDFQKGDIAEGYSVSREKKESFPLTVTSAQKNPTAFYLCASSATSGVSYEQYFGPGTRLTVT.

The rearrangement joins TRBV4-3 to TRBJ2-2; no clear D. Trimming removed 4 bases from V and 5 bases from J, with 11 bases in between. The germline CDR1 and CDR2 sequences are LGHNA and YSLEER. The CDR3 runs to 14 residues. CDR3 nucleotide sequence: TGCGCCAGCAGCCCCGAAGCTAGGACCGGGGAGCTGTTTTTT. Translating gives CASSPEARTGELFF.

The V call is TRBV18, the J call TRBJ2-5; 14 bases map to TRBD2. The CDR3 covers 16 residues. Losses at the gene ends were 0 bases for V and 3 bases for J; bases not matched to a gene: 0. CDR1 KGHSH and CDR2 LQKENI come from the germline V gene. CDR3 bases: TGTGCCAGCTCACCACCGGGACTAGCGGGGGAAGAGACCCAGTACTTC. Encoded protein: CASSPPGLAGEETQYF.

The gene calls are TRBV4-2 and TRBJ2-3; 10 nucleotides agree with TRBD2. CDR3 length equals 16 residues. Unmatched junction bases numbered 4, after V lost 1 base and J lost 3 bases. Germline CDR1 and CDR2: LGHNA and YNFKEQ. DNA for the CDR3: TGTGCCAGCAGCCAAGTTGCGACTAGCGGGACAGATACGCAGTATTTT. This translates into CASSQVATSGTDTQYF.